A selection of T cell receptor beta chains follows, all from one sample in a study of blood T cell repertoires in COVID-19. Here immunoSEQ multiplex PCR was the method, and the copy in TCRdb shows in-frame clones only, minus some. The repertoire includes 80,000 to 95,000 clones, 81% of them detected once, and around 40% sits in the top ten. Source material: peripheral blood. These receptors were obtained from an elderly man with acute or convalescent COVID-19. Both conserved end residues are part of each CDR3. A D gene is named only where the DNA matches it firmly. The listing skips clone size in some rows; elsewhere it reads once, few, many or a size class.

size,V,D,J,DNA,CDR3
NA,TRBV6-4,NA,TRBJ2-7,TGTGCCAGCAGTGACACAGGATTTCTCGTGCAGTACTTC,CASSDTGFLVQYF
NA,TRBV9,NA,TRBJ1-2,TGTGCCAGCAGCGTAGGTGGAGGTTATGGCTACACCTTC,CASSVGGGYGYTF
NA,TRBV7-2,TRBD2,TRBJ2-2,TGTGCCAGCAGTCTTAGACCCGGGACTAGCGGGGGCGGGGAGCTGTTTTTT,CASSLRPGTSGGGELFF
NA,TRBV27,TRBD2,TRBJ2-1,TGTGCCAGCAGCCGAATAGCGGGAGGGAGCTCCTACAATGAGCAGTTCTTC,CASSRIAGGSSYNEQFF
NA,TRBV5-1,TRBD1,TRBJ2-3,TGCGCCAGCAGCGGCCGGGACAGGGGAGATACGCAGTATTTT,CASSGRDRGDTQYF
NA,TRBV6-2/TRBV6-3,TRBD1,TRBJ2-3,TGTGCCAGCAGTTCGCCGGGACAGGGGTCAGATACGCAGTATTTT,CASSSPGQGSDTQYF
few,TRBV7-3,TRBD1,TRBJ1-1,TGTGCCAGCAGCTCGGGACAGGGGAACACTGAAGCTTTCTTT,CASSSGQGNTEAFF
NA,TRBV18,TRBD1,TRBJ1-2,TGTGCCAGCTCACGTTCTGGACAGGGCCCCCTCGATGGCTACACCTTC,CASSRSGQGPLDGYTF
NA,TRBV2,NA,TRBJ2-5,TGTGCCAGCAGTGTCCTCTCCGAACGGGGGACCCAGTACTTC,CASSVLSERGTQYF
NA,TRBV27,NA,TRBJ2-1,TGTGCCAGCAGTTTTCGCAGGGGTGGTAATGAGCAGTTCTTC,CASSFRRGGNEQFF
NA,TRBV29-1,NA,TRBJ2-3,TGCAGCGTATTAATCGGGGTACCTAGCACAGATACGCAGTATTTT,CSVLIGVPSTDTQYF
NA,TRBV30,TRBD2,TRBJ2-1,TGTGCCTGGAGCAAACTAGCGGGAGTTGCGAATGAGCAGTTCTTC,CAWSKLAGVANEQFF
NA,TRBV28,NA,TRBJ2-1,TGTGCCAGCAGTTTTAGACAGGCCTACAATGAGCAGTTCTTC,CASSFRQAYNEQFF
NA,TRBV29-1,TRBD1,TRBJ2-1,TGCAGCGTCTCAGACAGGGTCCTCCAAAATGAGCAGTTCTTC,CSVSDRVLQNEQFF
NA,TRBV5-6,TRBD1,TRBJ1-5,TGTGCCAGCAGCCGAAGGACAGGGCTACTTAATCAGCCCCAGCATTTT,CASSRRTGLLNQPQHF
NA,TRBV6-5,TRBD1,TRBJ1-2,TGTGCCAGCAACAGGGACAGGGGTAACTATGGCTACACCTTC,CASNRDRGNYGYTF
NA,TRBV3-1/TRBV3-2,NA,TRBJ2-2,TGTGCCAGCAGCCAACTGTACAATATCGGGGAGCTGTTTTTT,CASSQLYNIGELFF
NA,TRBV5-4,NA,TRBJ2-5,TGTGCCAGCAGCCATAGACGGGGTGAGGAGACCCAGTACTTC,CASSHRRGEETQYF
NA,TRBV7-2,NA,TRBJ2-7,TGTGCCAGCAGCTTAGTAGGTTACAGGAAAACGGCCGAGCAGTACTTC,CASSLVGYRKTAEQYF
once,TRBV28,TRBD1,TRBJ2-5,TGTGCCAGCAGTAGGGACAGGGGAGAGACCCAGTACTTC,CASSRDRGETQYF
few,TRBV25-1,NA,TRBJ2-5,TGTGCCAGCAGTGAATGGAACAGTTTGGAGACCCAGTACTTC,CASSEWNSLETQYF
NA,TRBV3-1/TRBV3-2,NA,TRBJ1-5,TGTGCCAGCAGCCAAGAAGGGCGCGGGCGGAATCAGCCCCAGCATTTT,CASSQEGRGRNQPQHF
NA,TRBV19,NA,TRBJ2-1,TGTGCCAGTAGCCCTGTCAGGTCTGCCTACAATGAGCAGTTCTTC,CASSPVRSAYNEQFF
NA,TRBV7-2,TRBD2,TRBJ2-1,TGTGCCAGCAGCTTATCCCATAGGACTAGCGGGGGTGAGCAGTTCTTC,CASSLSHRTSGGEQFF
few,TRBV18,TRBD2,TRBJ2-2,TGTGCCAGCTCGCGGACTAGCGGCACGAACACCGGGGAGCTGTTTTTT,CASSRTSGTNTGELFF
NA,TRBV3-1/TRBV3-2,TRBD1,TRBJ1-1,TGTGCCAGCAGGCAGGGGGGCACTGAAGCTTTCTTT,CASRQGGTEAFF
once,TRBV30,NA,TRBJ2-6,TGTGCCTGGAGTGCAGGGGCCAACGTCCTGACTTTC,CAWSAGANVLTF
NA,TRBV7-9,TRBD2,TRBJ2-5,TGTGCCAGCAGCGACAGTGGTCTAGCGGGAGGGGGGGAGACCCAGTACTTC,CASSDSGLAGGGETQYF
NA,TRBV18,NA,TRBJ2-1,TGTGCCAGCTCACCCCTTAATAGCGCCTACAATGAGCAGTTCTTC,CASSPLNSAYNEQFF
few,TRBV18,TRBD2,TRBJ2-5,TGTGCCAGCTCGCAGGGACTAAAAGAGACCCAGTACTTC,CASSQGLKETQYF
NA,TRBV30,TRBD1,TRBJ1-1,TGTGCCTGGAGTGGCGGGACAGGGGTTGTAGCTTTCTTT,CAWSGGTGVVAFF
NA,TRBV28,TRBD1,TRBJ1-2,TGTGCCAGCAGTTTATCGGGCAGGGGGAACTATGGCTACACCTTC,CASSLSGRGNYGYTF
once,TRBV5-1,TRBD1,TRBJ1-3,TGCGCCAGCAGCCGAACAGGGGGCGAAAACACCATATATTTT,CASSRTGGENTIYF
NA,TRBV18,TRBD1,TRBJ1-2,TGTGCCAGCTCACCCGACAGGGATAGAGGCTACACCTTC,CASSPDRDRGYTF
NA,TRBV6-6,TRBD1,TRBJ1-5,TGTGCCAGCAGTTGGGGACAGGGGAGCAATCAGCCCCAGCATTTT,CASSWGQGSNQPQHF
NA,TRBV27,NA,TRBJ1-1,TGTGCCAGCAGTAGTCGAGCGAACACTGAAGCTTTCTTT,CASSSRANTEAFF
NA,TRBV27,TRBD1,TRBJ1-2,TGTGCCAGCAGTCGCCGGGACAGTATTAACTATGGCTACACCTTC,CASSRRDSINYGYTF
few,TRBV28,TRBD1,TRBJ2-1,TGTGCCAGCAGTTCCCTGGGACAGGGGACCTACAATGAGCAGTTCTTC,CASSSLGQGTYNEQFF
NA,TRBV6-2/TRBV6-3,TRBD1,TRBJ2-1,TGTGCCAGCAGTTACTCGGGACAGGGAGGGAATGAGCAGTTCTTC,CASSYSGQGGNEQFF
NA,TRBV25-1,NA,TRBJ2-7,TGTGCCAGCAGTGATTGGGGGGACTCCTACGAGCAGTACTTC,CASSDWGDSYEQYF
NA,TRBV28,TRBD1,TRBJ1-2,TGTGCCAGCAGCCTGATCGGGACAGGATATGGCTACACCTTC,CASSLIGTGYGYTF
once,TRBV18,NA,TRBJ1-1,TGTGCCAGCTCACCCGGTCAGGGATACACTGAAGCTTTCTTT,CASSPGQGYTEAFF
NA,TRBV27,TRBD1,TRBJ1-2,TGTGCCAGCAGTTCCTTACCAGGGGGCGCTAGCTATGGCTACACCTTC,CASSSLPGGASYGYTF
NA,TRBV10-2,TRBD1,TRBJ2-5,TGCGCCAGCCGACAGGGGGAAGAGACCCAGTACTTC,CASRQGEETQYF
NA,TRBV18,TRBD1,TRBJ2-7,TGTGCCAGCTCACTGACCGGGACAGGAGCCTACGAGCAGTACTTC,CASSLTGTGAYEQYF
NA,TRBV7-8,NA,TRBJ1-2,TGTGCCAGCAGCTTCGACAGAGATTATGGCTACACCTTC,CASSFDRDYGYTF
NA,TRBV19,NA,TRBJ1-1,TGTGCCAGTGGAATGACAGTGGGCACTGAAGCTTTCTTT,CASGMTVGTEAFF
NA,TRBV6-4,TRBD1,TRBJ2-1,TGTGCCAGCAGTGATCCGGGACAGGGGGCGTCTGAGCAGTTCTTC,CASSDPGQGASEQFF
NA,TRBV7-9,NA,TRBJ1-2,TGTGCCAGCAGTTTTACAGCTAACTATGGCTACACCTTC,CASSFTANYGYTF
NA,TRBV18,NA,TRBJ1-6,TGTGCCAGCTCACCAAGGAGGCATGAACCCCTCCACTTT,CASSPRRHEPLHF
NA,TRBV21-1,NA,TRBJ1-6,TGTGCCAGCAGCAAACATAAGGGACAGGCCTACCGGGGTTCACCCCTCCACTTT,CASSKHKGQAYRGSPLHF
NA,TRBV2,TRBD1,TRBJ2-7,TGTGCCAGCAGTTTAGATGGGACAGGGCGGGAGCAGTACTTC,CASSLDGTGREQYF
NA,TRBV28,NA,TRBJ2-7,TGTGCCACCGCCACAGGGCACAGCGAGCAGTACTTC,CATATGHSEQYF